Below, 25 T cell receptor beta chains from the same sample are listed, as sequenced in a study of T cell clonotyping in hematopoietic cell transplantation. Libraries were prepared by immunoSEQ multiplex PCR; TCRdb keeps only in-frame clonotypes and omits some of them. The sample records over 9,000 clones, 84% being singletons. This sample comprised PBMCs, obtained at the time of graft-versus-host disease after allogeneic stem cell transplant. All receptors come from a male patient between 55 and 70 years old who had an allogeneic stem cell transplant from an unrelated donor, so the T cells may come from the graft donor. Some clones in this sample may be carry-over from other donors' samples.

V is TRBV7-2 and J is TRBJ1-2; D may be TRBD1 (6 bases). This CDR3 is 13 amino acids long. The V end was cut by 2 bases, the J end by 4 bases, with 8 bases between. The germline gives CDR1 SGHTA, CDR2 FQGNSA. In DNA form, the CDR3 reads TGTGCCAGCAGCTTACAGGGGATCTATGGCTACACCTTC. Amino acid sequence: CASSLQGIYGYTF.

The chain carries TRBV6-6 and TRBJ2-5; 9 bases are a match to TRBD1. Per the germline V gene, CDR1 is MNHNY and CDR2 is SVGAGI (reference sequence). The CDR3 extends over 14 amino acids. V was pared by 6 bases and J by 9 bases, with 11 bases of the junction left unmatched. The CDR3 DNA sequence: TGTGCCAGCAGCCGTGGACAGGGGATTCAGGCCCAGTACTTC. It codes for CASSRGQGIQAQYF.

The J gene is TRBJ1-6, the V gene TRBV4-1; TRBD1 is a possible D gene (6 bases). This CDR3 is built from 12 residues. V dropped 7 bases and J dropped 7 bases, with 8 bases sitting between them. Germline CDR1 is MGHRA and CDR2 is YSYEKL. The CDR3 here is CASNRANSPLHF. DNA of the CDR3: TGCGCCAGCAACAGGGCCAATTCACCCCTCCACTTT.

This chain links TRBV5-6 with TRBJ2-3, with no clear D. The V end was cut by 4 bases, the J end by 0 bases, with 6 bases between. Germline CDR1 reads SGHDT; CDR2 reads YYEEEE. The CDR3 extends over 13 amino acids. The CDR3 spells CASSPISTDTQYF. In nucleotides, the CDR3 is TGTGCCAGCAGCCCAATCAGCACAGATACGCAGTATTTT.

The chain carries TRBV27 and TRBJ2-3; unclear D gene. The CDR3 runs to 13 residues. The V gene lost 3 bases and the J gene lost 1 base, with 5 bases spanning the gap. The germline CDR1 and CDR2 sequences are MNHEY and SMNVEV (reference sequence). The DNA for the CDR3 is TGTGCCAGCAGTTTTCTTGGCACAGATACGCAGTATTTT. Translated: CASSFLGTDTQYF.

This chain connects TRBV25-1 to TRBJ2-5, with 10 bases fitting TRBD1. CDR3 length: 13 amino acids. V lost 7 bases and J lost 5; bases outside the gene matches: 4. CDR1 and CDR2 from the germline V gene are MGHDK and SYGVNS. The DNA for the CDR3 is TGTGCCAGCACTAGACAGGGGGCGGAGACCCAGTACTTC. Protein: CASTRQGAETQYF.

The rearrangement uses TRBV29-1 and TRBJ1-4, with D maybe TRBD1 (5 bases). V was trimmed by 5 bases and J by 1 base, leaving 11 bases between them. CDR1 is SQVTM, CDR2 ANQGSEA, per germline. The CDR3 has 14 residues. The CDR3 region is CSVPLGGTNEKLFF. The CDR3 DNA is TGCAGCGTTCCCCTCGGGGGAACTAATGAAAAACTGTTTTTT.

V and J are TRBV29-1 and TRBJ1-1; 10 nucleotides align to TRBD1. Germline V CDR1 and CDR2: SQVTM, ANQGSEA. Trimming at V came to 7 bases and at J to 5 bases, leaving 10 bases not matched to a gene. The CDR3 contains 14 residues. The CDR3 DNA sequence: TGCAGCGCCCAATCCGGGACAGGGGTGACTGAAGCTTTCTTT. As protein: CSAQSGTGVTEAFF.

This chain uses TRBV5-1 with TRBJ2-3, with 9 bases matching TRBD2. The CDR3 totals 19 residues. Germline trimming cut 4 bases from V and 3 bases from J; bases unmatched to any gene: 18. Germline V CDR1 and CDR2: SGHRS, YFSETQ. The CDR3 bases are TGCGCCAGCAGCCCGGACCTAGCGGGAACCACCCTTAGTACAGATACGCAGTATTTT. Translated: CASSPDLAGTTLSTDTQYF.

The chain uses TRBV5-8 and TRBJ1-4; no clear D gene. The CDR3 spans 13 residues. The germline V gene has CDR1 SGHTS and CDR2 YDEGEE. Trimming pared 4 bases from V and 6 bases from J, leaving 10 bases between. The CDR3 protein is CASSIRTDEKLFF. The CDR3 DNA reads TGTGCCAGCAGCATCCGGACGGATGAAAAACTGTTTTTT.

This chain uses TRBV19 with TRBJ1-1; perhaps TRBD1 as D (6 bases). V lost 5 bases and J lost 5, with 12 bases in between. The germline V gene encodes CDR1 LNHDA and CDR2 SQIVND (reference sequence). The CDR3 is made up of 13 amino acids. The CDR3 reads CASSAGGQTEAFF. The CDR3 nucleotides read TGTGCCAGTAGTGCGGGGGGCCAAACTGAAGCTTTCTTT. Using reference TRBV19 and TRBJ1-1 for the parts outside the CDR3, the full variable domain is DGGITQSPKYLFRKEGQNVTLSCEQNLNHDAMYWYRQDPGQGLRLIYYSQIVNDFQKGDIAEGYSVSREKKESFPLTVTSAQKNPTAFYLCASSAGGQTEAFFGQGTRLTVV.

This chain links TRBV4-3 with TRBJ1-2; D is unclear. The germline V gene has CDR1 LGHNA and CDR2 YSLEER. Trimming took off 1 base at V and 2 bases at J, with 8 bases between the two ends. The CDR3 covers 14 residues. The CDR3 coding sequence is TGCGCCAGCAGCCAAGTTGTGAACAACTATGGCTACACCTTC. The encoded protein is CASSQVVNNYGYTF.

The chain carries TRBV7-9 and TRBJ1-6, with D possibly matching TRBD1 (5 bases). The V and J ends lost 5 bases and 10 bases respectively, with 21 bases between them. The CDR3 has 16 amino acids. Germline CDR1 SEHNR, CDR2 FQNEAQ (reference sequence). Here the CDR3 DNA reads TGTGCCAGCAGCGCCCCGGGGGAACAGAGAGGGTCACCCCTCCACTTT. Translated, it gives CASSAPGEQRGSPLHF.

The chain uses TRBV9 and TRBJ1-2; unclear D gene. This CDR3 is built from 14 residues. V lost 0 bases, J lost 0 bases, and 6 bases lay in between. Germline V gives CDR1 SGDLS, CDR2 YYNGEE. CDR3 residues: CASSVAVANYGYTF. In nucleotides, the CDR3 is TGTGCCAGCAGCGTAGCGGTAGCTAACTATGGCTACACCTTC.

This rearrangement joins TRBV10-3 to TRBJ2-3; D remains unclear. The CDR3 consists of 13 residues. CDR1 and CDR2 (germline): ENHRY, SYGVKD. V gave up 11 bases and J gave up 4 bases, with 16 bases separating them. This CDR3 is CAVRPESADTQYF. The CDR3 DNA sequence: TGTGCCGTTAGGCCGGAATCGGCAGATACGCAGTATTTT.

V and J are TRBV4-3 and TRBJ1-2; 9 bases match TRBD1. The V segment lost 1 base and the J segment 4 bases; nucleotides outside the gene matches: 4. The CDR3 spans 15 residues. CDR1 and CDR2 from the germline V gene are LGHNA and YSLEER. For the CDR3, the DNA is TGCGCCAGCAGCCAAGGAACAGGGGGCGGCTATGGCTACACCTTC. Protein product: CASSQGTGGGYGYTF.

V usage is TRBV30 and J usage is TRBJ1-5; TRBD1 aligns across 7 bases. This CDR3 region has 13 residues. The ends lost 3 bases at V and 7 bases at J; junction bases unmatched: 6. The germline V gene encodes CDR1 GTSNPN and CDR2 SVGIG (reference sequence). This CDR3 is CAWSPTGNQPQHF. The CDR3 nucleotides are TGTGCCTGGAGCCCGACAGGGAACCAGCCCCAGCATTTT.

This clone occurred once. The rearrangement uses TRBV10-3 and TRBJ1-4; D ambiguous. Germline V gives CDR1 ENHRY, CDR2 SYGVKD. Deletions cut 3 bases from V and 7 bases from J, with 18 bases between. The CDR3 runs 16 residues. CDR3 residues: CAISDTRAVGFEKLFF. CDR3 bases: TGTGCCATCAGTGACACTCGGGCAGTGGGCTTTGAAAAACTGTTTTTT.

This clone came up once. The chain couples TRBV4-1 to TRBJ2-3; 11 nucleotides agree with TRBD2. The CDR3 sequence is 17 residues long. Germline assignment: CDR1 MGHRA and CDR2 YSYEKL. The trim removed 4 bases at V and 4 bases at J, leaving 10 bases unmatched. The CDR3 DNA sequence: TGCGCCAGCAGCCTGAGACCTAGCGGGGGGAGCCCAGATACGCAGTATTTT. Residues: CASSLRPSGGSPDTQYF.

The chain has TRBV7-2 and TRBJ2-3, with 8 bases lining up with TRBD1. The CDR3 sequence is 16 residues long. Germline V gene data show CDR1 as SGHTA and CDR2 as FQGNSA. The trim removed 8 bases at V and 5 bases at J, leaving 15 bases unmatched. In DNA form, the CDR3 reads TGTGCCAGCCGGGATTGGACAGGGTTAAAGGGAGATACGCAGTATTTT. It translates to CASRDWTGLKGDTQYF. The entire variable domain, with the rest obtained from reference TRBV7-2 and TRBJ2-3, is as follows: GAGVSQSPSNKVTEKGKDVELRCDPISGHTALYWYRQSLGQGLEFLIYFQGNSAPDKSGLPSDRFSAERTGGSVSTLTIQRTQQEDSAVYLCASRDWTGLKGDTQYFGPGTRLTVL.

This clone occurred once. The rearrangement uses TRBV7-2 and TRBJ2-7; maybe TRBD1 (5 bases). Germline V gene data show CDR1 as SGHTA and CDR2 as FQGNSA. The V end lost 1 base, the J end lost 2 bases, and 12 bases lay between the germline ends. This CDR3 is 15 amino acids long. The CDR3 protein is CASSLGQGGTYEQYF. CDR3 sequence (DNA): TGTGCCAGCAGCTTAGGGCAGGGTGGCACCTACGAGCAGTACTTC.

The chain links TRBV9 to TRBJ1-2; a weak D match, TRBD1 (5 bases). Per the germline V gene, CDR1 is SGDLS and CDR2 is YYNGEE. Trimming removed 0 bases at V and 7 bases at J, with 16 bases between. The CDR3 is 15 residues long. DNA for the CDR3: TGTGCCAGCAGCGTAGCGGCGGTCGCAGGGTCTGGCTACACCTTC. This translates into CASSVAAVAGSGYTF.

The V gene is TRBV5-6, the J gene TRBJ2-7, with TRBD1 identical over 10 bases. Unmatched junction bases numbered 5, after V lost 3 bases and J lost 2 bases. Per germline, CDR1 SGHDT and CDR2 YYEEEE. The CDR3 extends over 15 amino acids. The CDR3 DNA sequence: TGTGCCAGCAGCTCCGGGACAGGGGATCCCTACGAGCAGTACTTC. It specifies CASSSGTGDPYEQYF.

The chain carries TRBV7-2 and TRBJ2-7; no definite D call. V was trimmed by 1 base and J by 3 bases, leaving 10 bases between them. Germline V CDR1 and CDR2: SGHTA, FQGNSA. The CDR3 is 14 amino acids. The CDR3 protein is CASSLDSKNYEQYF. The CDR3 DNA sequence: TGTGCCAGCAGCTTAGACAGCAAGAACTACGAGCAGTACTTC.

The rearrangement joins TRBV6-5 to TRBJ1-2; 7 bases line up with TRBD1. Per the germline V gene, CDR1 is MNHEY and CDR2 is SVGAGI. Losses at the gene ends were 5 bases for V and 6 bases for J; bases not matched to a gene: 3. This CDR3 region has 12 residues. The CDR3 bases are TGTGCCAGCAGTCGACAGGGAAATGGCTACACCTTC. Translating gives CASSRQGNGYTF.